The entry that follows covers one TCR beta chain sequence. Its matching antigen is unknown. This sample was included in a study of OX40 agonist ivuxolimab in advanced cancers. Overall study findings and caveats: Antigen targets of the expanded peripheral T cells went undetermined. In the 0.1 to 3.0 mg/kg range, CD4+ and CD8+ blood T cells had expanded clonally by week 6. Expanded clones tended on average to be more numerous among CD8+ T cells than CD4+.

Sequencing used immunoSEQ multiplex PCR; TCRdb keeps in-frame clones, though not all of them. The table lists over 15,000 clones, around 70% of them singletons. The sample was CD4+ or CD8+ T cells sorted from blood, taken in a trial of the OX40 agonist ivuxolimab. The receptor comes from an adult with an advanced solid tumor such as melanoma, head and neck, liver or kidney cancer.

The CDR3 bases are TGTGCCAGCAGTACCCCCAGGGTGGCCACCGGGGAGCTGTTTTTT. It translates to CASSTPRVATGELFF. The rearrangement uses TRBV27 and TRBJ2-2, with TRBD1 as a possible D gene (5 bases). V was shortened by 5 bases and J by 4 bases, with 14 bases between the two germline ends. CDR3 length: 15 amino acids. Looked up from germline, CDR1 is MNHEY and CDR2 is SMNVEV (reference sequence).